These 17 T cell receptor beta chains were sequenced from one sample in a study of blood T cells in healthy people across ages. Combining a sample-barcoded 5' primer with a J-beta primer mix, a second PCR ran for roughly 6 to 12 cycles. TCRdb redid the calling of the 5' RACE reads with MiXCR, one entry per CDR3 protein. The table lists about 930,000 distinct CDR3 sequences, approximately 32% of them singletons, with around 9.6% in the top ten. This sample also belongs to another study, concerning T cells of mothers and their children.

The sequenced sample consisted of blood. The source of these receptors is a woman aged 40 to 50 in good health.

There are a few counts of this clonotype. The chain has TRBV2 and TRBJ2-1; 9 bases map to TRBD1. There are 19 residues in the CDR3. With V trimmed by 3 bases and J by 8 bases, 20 bases remained unmatched. CDR1 and CDR2 from the germline V gene are SNHLY and FYNNEI. The CDR3 is CASSERETPGTGNIDEQFF. The CDR3 DNA reads TGTGCCAGCAGTGAGAGGGAGACCCCCGGGACAGGGAATATCGATGAGCAGTTCTTC.

This clonotype has only a few counts. The chain carries TRBV5-4 and TRBJ1-4, with 7 bases aligning to TRBD1. The CDR3 is 15 amino acids. Germline V gene data show CDR1 as SGHNT and CDR2 as YYREEE (reference sequence). V gave up 5 bases and J gave up 10 bases; unmatched junction bases: 14. The chain's CDR3 is CASSPSGTDKIKLFF. The CDR3 DNA is TGTGCCAGCAGTCCTTCCGGGACAGACAAGATAAAACTGTTTTTT.

The V and J genes are TRBV5-1 and TRBJ1-6; TRBD1 agrees at 8 bases. The CDR3 length is 14 residues. CDR1 is SGHRS, CDR2 YFSETQ, per germline. V dropped 5 bases and J dropped 7; count of bases not matched to a gene: 5. CDR3 sequence reads: CASRLTGVNSPLHF. CDR3 DNA sequence: TGCGCCAGCAGGCTGACAGGGGTGAATTCACCCCTCCACTTT.

Many counts were recorded for this clonotype. The genes are TRBV7-3 and TRBJ2-7; TRBD1 is a possible D gene (5 bases). The CDR3 has 14 amino acids. Deletions cut 1 base from V and 5 bases from J, with 12 bases between. Germline CDR1 and CDR2: SGHTA and FQGTGA. For the CDR3, the DNA is TGTGCCAGCAGCTTAAATCCAGGGATAAACGAGCAGTACTTC. This encodes CASSLNPGINEQYF.

The chain has TRBV3-1 and TRBJ2-2; 7 nucleotides agree with TRBD1. V trimming: 2 bases; J trimming: 5 bases; junction bases outside the gene matches: 8. The CDR3 extends over 16 amino acids. In germline, CDR1 is LGHDT, CDR2 YNNKEL (reference sequence). The CDR3 DNA reads TGTGCCAGCAGCCAACCGACAGGGAAAGGAACCGGGGAGCTGTTTTTT. This sequence encodes CASSQPTGKGTGELFF.

This clonotype came up once. The chain links TRBV7-9 to TRBJ1-1, with 7 positions matching TRBD1. Germline CDR1 reads SEHNR; CDR2 reads FQNEAQ (reference sequence). The CDR3 totals 15 residues. V lost 4 bases to trimming and J lost 4 bases; unmatched junction nucleotides: 9. CDR3 sequence reads: CASSSTTGTSTEAFF. The CDR3 DNA reads as TGTGCCAGCAGCTCCACGACAGGGACATCCACTGAAGCTTTCTTT.

A remark on this clonotype: A read error may be the cause here, since a much bigger clone is one base away. The V call is TRBV29-1, the J call TRBJ2-7, with a tentative D call TRBD1 (5 bases). Germline values: CDR1 SQVTM, CDR2 ANQGSEA. V gave up 6 bases and J gave up 2 bases, with 14 bases separating them. There are 13 residues in the CDR3. CDR3 region: CSVRPQGTYEQYF. The CDR3 DNA sequence: TGCAGCGTCCGCCCCCAGGGTACCTACGAGCAGTACTTC.

The gene calls are TRBV20-1 and TRBJ2-1; 12 bases match TRBD2. This CDR3 comprises 15 residues. Looked up from germline, CDR1 is DFQATT and CDR2 is SNEGSKA (reference sequence). V shed 5 bases and J 7 bases; nucleotides not matched to a gene: 9. In nucleotides, the CDR3 is TGCAGTGCTCCACGACTAGCGGGGGCCCTAAATGAGCAGTTCTTC. It yields the protein CSAPRLAGALNEQFF.

This clonotype was counted between two and nine times. The gene calls are TRBV6-2 or TRBV6-3 and TRBJ2-1; 10 bases match TRBD1. CDR3 length: 16 residues. Germline V lookup: CDR1 MNHEY, CDR2 SVGEGT. Trimming took 4 bases from V and 5 from J; bases not matched to a gene: 8. The CDR3 sequence: CASSSIRDRGDNEQFF. The CDR3 DNA reads as TGTGCCAGCAGTTCCATACGGGACAGGGGCGACAATGAGCAGTTCTTC.

Ten or more counts support this clonotype. The chain combines TRBV7-9 with TRBJ2-7, with 8 bases fitting TRBD1. Germline CDR1 and CDR2: SEHNR and FQNEAQ (reference sequence). CDR3 length: 14 amino acids. The V and J ends lost 5 bases and 3 bases, in that order; junction bases with no gene match: 6. The CDR3 protein is CASSVTGTGYEQYF. The CDR3 nucleotides read TGTGCCAGCAGCGTCACCGGGACAGGCTACGAGCAGTACTTC.

The chain has TRBV20-1 and TRBJ1-5; the match to TRBD1 covers 10 bases. V dropped 6 bases and J dropped 7; count of bases not matched to a gene: 3. CDR3 size: 12 residues. CDR1 and CDR2 (germline): DFQATT, SNEGSKA (reference sequence). For the CDR3, the DNA is TGCAGTGCCGGGACAGGGGTGCAGCCCCAGCATTTT. Its protein is CSAGTGVQPQHF.

Written as DNA, the CDR3 is TGTGCCCGCATCGCGACAGGCGCAGGGGCTCGCGCTGAAGCTTTCTTT. This sequence encodes CARIATGAGARAEAFF. The chain uses TRBV6-2 or TRBV6-3 and TRBJ1-1; D may be TRBD1 (6 bases). CDR1 MNHEY and CDR2 SVGEGT come from the germline V gene. The length of the CDR3 is 16 residues. V was shortened by 11 bases and J by 6 bases, with 28 bases between the two germline ends.

CDR3: CSVGSEGNTIYF. The CDR3 DNA reads as TGCAGCGTTGGATCAGAAGGAAACACCATATATTTT. The chain couples TRBV29-1 to TRBJ1-3, with D unclear. The CDR3 sequence is 12 residues long. Trimming left V 4 bases short and J 4 bases short, with 8 bases between. From germline, CDR1 is SQVTM and CDR2 ANQGSEA.

This clonotype was observed a few times. The CDR3 bases are TGTGCCAGCAGCTTAGAGGTCTGGGGAGGGGAGACTGAAGCTTTCTTT. Encoded protein: CASSLEVWGGETEAFF. The chain carries TRBV7-9 and TRBJ1-1; D may be TRBD1 (5 bases). Germline loops: CDR1 SEHNR, CDR2 FQNEAQ (reference sequence). The CDR3 is made up of 16 amino acids. Trimming shortened V by 1 base and J by 5 bases, and 17 bases separated the two germline ends.

This chain joins TRBV5-1 and TRBJ2-1; D might be TRBD2 (5 bases). V lost 0 bases, J lost 8 bases, and 15 bases lay in between. The CDR3 is made up of 15 amino acids. The germline gives CDR1 SGHRS, CDR2 YFSETQ. In DNA, the CDR3 is TGCGCCAGCAGCTTGGTCGCGGGCCATGGGGATGAGCAGTTCTTC. It encodes CASSLVAGHGDEQFF. The full variable domain, completed using reference TRBV5-1 and TRBJ2-1, is KAGVTQTPRYLIKTRGQQVTLSCSPISGHRSVSWYQQTPGQGLQFLFEYFSETQRNKGNFPGRFSGRQFSNSRSEMNVSTLELGDSALYLCASSLVAGHGDEQFFGPGTRLTVL.

This clonotype was recorded many times. The rearrangement joins TRBV10-3 to TRBJ2-1; D might be TRBD2 (5 bases). Germline assignment: CDR1 ENHRY and CDR2 SYGVKD. CDR3 length equals 14 residues. V was shortened by 2 bases and J by 8 bases, with 13 bases between the two germline ends. The DNA for the CDR3 is TGTGCCATCAGTGAGACCAACGGGGTTGATGAGCAGTTCTTC. Translating it yields CAISETNGVDEQFF.

This clonotype was observed many times. This chain uses TRBV18 with TRBJ2-6, with unresolved D. Trimming removed 6 bases at V and 0 bases at J, with 12 bases between. Germline V gene lookup returns CDR1 KGHSH and CDR2 LQKENI. The CDR3 runs 16 residues. CDR3 nucleotide sequence: TGTGCCAGCTCCCGGGTGGCGAACTCTGGGGCCAACGTCCTGACTTTC. Encoded protein: CASSRVANSGANVLTF. The variable domain in full, completed from reference TRBV18 and TRBJ2-6, reads NAGVMQNPRHLVRRRGQEARLRCSPMKGHSHVYWYRQLPEEGLKFMVYLQKENIIDESGMPKERFSAEFPKEGPSILRIQQVVRGDSAAYFCASSRVANSGANVLTFGAGSRLTVL.